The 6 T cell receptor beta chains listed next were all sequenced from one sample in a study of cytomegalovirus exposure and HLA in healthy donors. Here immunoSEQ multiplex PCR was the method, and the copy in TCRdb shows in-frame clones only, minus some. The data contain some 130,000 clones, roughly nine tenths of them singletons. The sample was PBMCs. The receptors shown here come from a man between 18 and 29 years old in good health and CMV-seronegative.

CDR3 amino acids: CASSIGGSGEQYF. The CDR3 DNA follows: TGTGCCAGCAGCATCGGCGGTAGCGGCGAGCAGTACTTC. J is TRBJ2-7 and V is TRBV9; D may be TRBD2 (6 bases). There are 13 residues in the CDR3. Trimming left V 4 bases short and J 6 bases short, with 14 bases between. CDR1 and CDR2 (germline): SGDLS, YYNGEE.

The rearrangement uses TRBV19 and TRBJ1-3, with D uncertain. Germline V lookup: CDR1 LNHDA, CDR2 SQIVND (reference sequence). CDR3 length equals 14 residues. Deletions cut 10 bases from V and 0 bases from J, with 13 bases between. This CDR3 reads CATSSGSSGNTIYF. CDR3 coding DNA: TGTGCCACTTCATCCGGGTCCTCTGGAAACACCATATATTTT.

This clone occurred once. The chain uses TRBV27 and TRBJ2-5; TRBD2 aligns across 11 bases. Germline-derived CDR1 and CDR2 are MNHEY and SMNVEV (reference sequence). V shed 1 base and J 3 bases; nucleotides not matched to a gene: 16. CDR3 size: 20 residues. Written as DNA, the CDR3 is TGTGCCAGCAGTTTATATCACCCACCGGGACTAGCGGTAGTGGAAGAGACCCAGTACTTC. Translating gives CASSLYHPPGLAVVEETQYF.

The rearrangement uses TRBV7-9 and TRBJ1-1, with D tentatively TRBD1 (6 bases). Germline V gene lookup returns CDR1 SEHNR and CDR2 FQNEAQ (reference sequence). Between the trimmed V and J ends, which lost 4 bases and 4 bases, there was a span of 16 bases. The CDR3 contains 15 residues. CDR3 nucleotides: TGTGCCAGCAGCTCGCAAGTCGGGGGGCTCACTGAAGCTTTCTTT. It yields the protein CASSSQVGGLTEAFF.

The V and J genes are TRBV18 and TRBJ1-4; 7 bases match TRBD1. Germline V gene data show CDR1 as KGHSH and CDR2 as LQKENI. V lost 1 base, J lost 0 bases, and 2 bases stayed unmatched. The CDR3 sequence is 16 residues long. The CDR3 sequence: CASSPQGASTNEKLFF. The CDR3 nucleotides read TGTGCCAGCTCACCACAGGGGGCTTCAACTAATGAAAAACTGTTTTTT.

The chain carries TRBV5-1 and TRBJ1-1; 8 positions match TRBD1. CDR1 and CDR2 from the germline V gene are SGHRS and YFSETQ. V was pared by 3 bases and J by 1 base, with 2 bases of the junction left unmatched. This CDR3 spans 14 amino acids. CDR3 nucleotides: TGCGCCAGCAGCTCAGACAGGGGGAACACTGAAGCTTTCTTT. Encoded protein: CASSSDRGNTEAFF.